This T cell receptor (beta chain) was documented in a study of cytomegalovirus exposure and HLA in healthy donors. The length of the CDR3 is 16 residues. CDR1 is LNHNV and CDR2 is YYDKDF in the germline V gene (reference sequence). This PCR relied on a set of 60 Vbeta primers and 13 Jbeta primers. Sequencing used immunoSEQ multiplex PCR; TCRdb keeps in-frame clones, though not all of them. The profile covers approximately 120,000 clones, with roughly 74% appearing a single time and around 4% taken by the ten largest. Specimen: PBMCs. This chain connects TRBV15 to TRBJ2-5; 12 bases are a match to TRBD1. The J call may be wrong; the DNA end is better matched by TRBJ2-7. The receptor was isolated from a woman aged 45-65 years in good health and CMV-seropositive. This CDR3 is CATSPRGQGATYEQYF. DNA for the CDR3: TGTGCCACCAGCCCCCGGGGACAGGGGGCAACCTACGAGCAGTACTTC.